This T cell receptor beta chain was observed in a study of T cell changes during pregnancy in multiple sclerosis. Unmatched junction bases numbered 9, after V lost 4 bases and J lost 8 bases. The CDR3 loop spans 14 amino acids. Germline loops: CDR1 MDHEN, CDR2 SYDVKM. Repertoires were generated with immunoSEQ multiplex PCR, while TCRdb's copy carries only in-frame clones and drops some. The data contain about 44,000 clones, roughly nine tenths of them singletons. Sequenced here: CD4+ T cells from peripheral blood mononuclear cells, sampled after pregnancy. The V call is TRBV28, the J call TRBJ2-7, with 9 bases identical to TRBD1. This TCR was sampled from a female donor with multiple sclerosis, enrolled in a pregnancy study. Here the CDR3 reads CASSSGQGTSQQYF. The CDR3, as DNA: TGTGCCAGCAGTTCTGGACAGGGGACTTCCCAGCAGTACTTC.